This T cell receptor beta chain appears in the sequencing data of a study of T cells in Graves' hyperthyroidism and ophthalmopathy. Study-level results: Patients with ophthalmopathy were separated from those with stable hyperthyroidism by a 13 V-J model. Within blood appeared most thyroid clonotypes that had expanded above 0.001.

Amplified TCR beta CDR3 regions derived from RNA transcripts. During a first-round RT-PCR of the TCR CDR3, the HTBI primer set was used. TCRdb reanalysed the multiplex PCR reads using MiXCR and keeps one entry per CDR3 protein. This sample has a few hundred thousand distinct CDR3 sequences, with about half found just once. Turning to this clonotype: Its antigen is not known.

The definition of stable Graves' hyperthyroidism was no ophthalmopathy progression within 18 months. Patients were excluded because of uncontrolled infection, other autoimmune disease, pregnancy or lactation. Germline V gene data show CDR1 as MGHDK and CDR2 as SYGVNS. The length of the CDR3 is 16 residues. Sequencing input: peripheral blood or thyroid tissue (not recorded which). The sequence came from a woman between 18 and 30 years old with Graves' hyperthyroidism. The rearrangement joins TRBV25-1 to TRBJ2-7, with TRBD2 identical over 12 bases. The DNA end lines up better with TRBJ2-1; the J call may be wrong. CDR3 sequence reads: CASSTRTSGNFDEQFF. CDR3 sequence (DNA): TGTGCCAGCAGTACCCGGACTAGCGGGAATTTCGATGAGCAGTTCTTC.